Sequencing of this TCR beta chain was carried out in a study of T cells in Graves' hyperthyroidism and ophthalmopathy (dated by TCRdb to about 2019). Study-wide context: Peripheral blood was sampled at the time of initial diagnosis, prior to any treatment. In six Graves' hyperthyroidism patients, the study also compared T-cell repertoires from thyroid tissue with T-cell repertoires from blood. TCR Vbeta CDR3 sequencing of 120 to 150 peripheral blood samples (approximately 44 ophthalmopathy, some 75 hyperthyroidism and 17 progressor patients) is reported in the paper. Prospective prediction of ophthalmopathy was tested in an independent validation cohort consisting of some 19 hyperthyroidism patients and 15 or so patients who later progressed to ophthalmopathy. The roughly 90 discovery patients were divided at random into training and test sets in a 7:3 ratio. A discovery cohort of fewer than 110 patients, about 40 with Graves' ophthalmopathy and about 58 with stable Graves' hyperthyroidism, was used to find distinguishing TCR V-J signatures. After sampling, hyperthyroidism patients received methimazole starting at 30 mg daily, and ophthalmopathy patients received high-dose intravenous methylprednisolone. What the work shows at the level of the full study, not this receptor alone: A model built on a 13 V-J signature distinguished ophthalmopathy from stable hyperthyroidism, reaching 87.88% sensitivity and 81.08% specificity in cross-validation and 80%/75% in testing. Blood samples also contained most of the expanded thyroid clonotypes (frequency above 0.001), which suggests that blood repertoires may reflect thyroid immune responses. During validation, the model predicted progression to ophthalmopathy a median of approximately 6 months ahead of onset, with approximately 70% sensitivity and 72% to 80% specificity. No statistical method was used to fix the sample size in advance, and group allocation was not hidden from the investigators.

A patient counted as having stable Graves' hyperthyroidism if no progression to ophthalmopathy occurred over 18 months of follow-up. The hyperthyroidism patients were between 18 and 65 years old and newly diagnosed, with a disease duration of less than 2 months. Patients with uncontrolled infections, other autoimmune diseases, pregnancy or lactation were excluded. Clinical symptoms, serum thyroxine and TRAb, thyroid ultrasound, and orbital computed tomography formed the basis for the diagnoses. PBMCs were isolated from 7.5 to 10 ml of fresh peripheral blood by Ficoll-Paque density gradient centrifugation. Total RNA was extracted using Trizol reagent, and RNA quality was assessed on an Agilent 2100 Bioanalyzer. The TCR beta CDR3 regions were amplified from the RNA transcripts. The TCR CDR3 was subjected to a first round of RT-PCR using the HTBI primer set and the Qiagen OneStep RT-PCR kit. Libraries were constructed in a second round of multiplex PCR, after which size selection and purification were carried out. The libraries were sequenced on an Illumina HiSeq2000 using paired-end 100 bp reads. The study's own analysis went as follows. SOAPnuke was used to process the raw data, throwing out any read that contained adapters or uncalled bases, had a mean Phred below 15, or lacked an exact constant-primer or identifier match. COPE v1.2.5 was used to merge the high-quality paired reads, and each unique nucleotide sequence was defined as a clonotype. MiTCR v1.1 was used to align the clonotypes against IMGT TRBV, TRBD and TRBJ reference segments. Only V-J combinations with frequency above 0.0001, covering about 99% of repertoires, were analysed. A TCS score was defined as the ratio between F50 (clonal expansion) and ExV (chaos), using BLOSUM62-based TCRdist between CDR3 peptides within each V-J. Welch's t-statistics and random forest reduced 500 to 650 V-J features to 10 to 15, which were used in a naive Bayes classifier (R e1071). Through fastp at Q25 and MiXCR, TCRdb rebuilt clones from the public reads, retaining in-frame beta chains. Here each entry gathers all rows of one CDR3 protein and keeps the most common genes and DNA. TCRdb, not the original authors, processed these V and J calls. Present in this sample are about 350,000 distinct CDR3 sequences, about 15% of which were seen just once. Roughly 25% of the sample rests with the top ten.

Details on this clonotype: Which antigen it targets is not known. Base qualities were left out, and no much larger clone turns up one base away.

Reading the germline V gene (reference sequence) gives CDR1 DFQATT and CDR2 SNEGSKA. Between the V and J ends, shortened by 0 bases and 0 bases respectively, the junction contains 6 bases. CDR3 length: 15 amino acids, cysteine to phenylalanine. Just the 45-base CDR3 DNA is kept, in frame starting at base 1. The sequence is built from TRBV20-1 and TRBJ2-6; the D gene cannot be resolved reliably. Sample: blood. The sequence came from a woman in her 30s with Graves' hyperthyroidism. The DNA reads TGCAGTGCTAGAGATCAAGTCTCTGGGGCCAACGTCCTGACTTTC. The encoded protein is CSARDQVSGANVLTF.